Here is one T cell receptor (beta chain) with its context. CDR3 size: 13 residues. V gave up 4 bases and J gave up 4 bases; unmatched junction bases: 2. Germline V gene lookup returns CDR1 SGHAT and CDR2 FQDESV (reference sequence). This record belongs to a study of blood T cell repertoires in COVID-19. Under the authors' procedure: For nucleated cells, counts were estimated from reference gene primer amplification. The data were produced by immunoSEQ multiplex PCR, yet TCRdb's version contains in-frame clones alone and is incomplete. V, J and clone size were drawn from that table, and D and trimming were deduced from the DNA. Of approximately 210,000 clones in the sample, approximately 80% were seen once.

This receptor was identified in a human donor in a cohort sampled during active COVID-19. The chain has TRBV11-1 and TRBJ2-3, with TRBD1 matching over 7 bases. Specimen: peripheral blood. The CDR3 loop reads CASSSTGSDTQYF. DNA for the CDR3: TGTGCCAGCAGCTCGACAGGGTCAGATACGCAGTATTTT.